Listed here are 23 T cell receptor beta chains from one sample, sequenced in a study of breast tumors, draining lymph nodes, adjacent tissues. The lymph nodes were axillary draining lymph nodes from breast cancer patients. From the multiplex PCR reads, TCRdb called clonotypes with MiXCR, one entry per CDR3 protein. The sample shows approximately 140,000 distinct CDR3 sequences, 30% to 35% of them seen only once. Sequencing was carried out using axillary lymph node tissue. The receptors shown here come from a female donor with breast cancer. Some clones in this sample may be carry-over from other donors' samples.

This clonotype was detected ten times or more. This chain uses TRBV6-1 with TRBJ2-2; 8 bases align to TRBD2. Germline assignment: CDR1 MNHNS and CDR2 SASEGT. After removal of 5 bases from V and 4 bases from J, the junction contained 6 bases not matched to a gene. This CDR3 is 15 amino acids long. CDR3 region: CASSMTSDATGELFF. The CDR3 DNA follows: TGTGCCAGCAGTATGACTAGCGACGCCACCGGGGAGCTGTTTTTT.

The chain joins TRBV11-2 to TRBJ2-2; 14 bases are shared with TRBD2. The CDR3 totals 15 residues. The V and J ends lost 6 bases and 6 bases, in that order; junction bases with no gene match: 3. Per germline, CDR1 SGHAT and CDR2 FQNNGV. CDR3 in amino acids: CASSEGLAGAGELFF. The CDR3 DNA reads TGTGCCAGCAGTGAGGGACTAGCGGGGGCCGGGGAGCTGTTTTTT.

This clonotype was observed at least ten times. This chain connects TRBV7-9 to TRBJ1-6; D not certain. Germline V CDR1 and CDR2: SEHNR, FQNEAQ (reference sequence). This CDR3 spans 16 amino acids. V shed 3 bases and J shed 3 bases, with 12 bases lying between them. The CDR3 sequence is CASSFGSGFYNSPLHF. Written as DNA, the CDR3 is TGTGCCAGCAGCTTCGGATCCGGGTTCTATAATTCACCCCTCCACTTT.

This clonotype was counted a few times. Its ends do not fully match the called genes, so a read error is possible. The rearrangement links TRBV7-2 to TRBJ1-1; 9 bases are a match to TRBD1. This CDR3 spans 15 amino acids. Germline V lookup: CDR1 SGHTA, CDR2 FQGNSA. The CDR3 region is CANSLNRGPLTEAFF. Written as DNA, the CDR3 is TGTGCCAACAGCTTGAACAGGGGGCCCCTAACTGAAGCTTTCTTT.

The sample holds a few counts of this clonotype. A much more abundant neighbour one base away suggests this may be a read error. CDR3 residues: CASSQAGRGELFF. In nucleotides, the CDR3 is TGTGCCAGCAGTCAAGCGGGTCGTGGGGAGCTGTTTTTT. The V gene is TRBV6-1, the J gene TRBJ2-2; possibly TRBD2 for D (6 bases). Germline V gives CDR1 MNHNS, CDR2 SASEGT. This CDR3 comprises 13 residues.

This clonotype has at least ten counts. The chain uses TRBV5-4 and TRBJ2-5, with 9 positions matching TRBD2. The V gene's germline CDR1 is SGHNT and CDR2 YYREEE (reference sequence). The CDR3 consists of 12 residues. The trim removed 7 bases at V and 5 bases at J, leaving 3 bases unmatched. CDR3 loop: CASGRGGETQYF. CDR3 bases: TGTGCCAGCGGGCGGGGGGGCGAGACCCAGTACTTC.

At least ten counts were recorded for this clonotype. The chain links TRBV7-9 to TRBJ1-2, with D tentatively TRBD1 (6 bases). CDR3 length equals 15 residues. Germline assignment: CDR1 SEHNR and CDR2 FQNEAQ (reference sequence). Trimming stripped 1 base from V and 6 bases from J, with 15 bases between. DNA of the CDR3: TGTGCCAGCAGCTTAGGGGGACACGAGGGGGATGGCTACACCTTC. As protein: CASSLGGHEGDGYTF.

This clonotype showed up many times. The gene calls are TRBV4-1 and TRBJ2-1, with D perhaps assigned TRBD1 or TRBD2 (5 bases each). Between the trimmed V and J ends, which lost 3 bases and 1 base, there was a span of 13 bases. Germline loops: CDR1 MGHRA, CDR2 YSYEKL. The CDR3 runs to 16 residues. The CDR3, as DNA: TGCGCCAGCAGCCAGGACGGGGCCCGGTCCTACAATGAGCAGTTCTTC. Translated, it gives CASSQDGARSYNEQFF.

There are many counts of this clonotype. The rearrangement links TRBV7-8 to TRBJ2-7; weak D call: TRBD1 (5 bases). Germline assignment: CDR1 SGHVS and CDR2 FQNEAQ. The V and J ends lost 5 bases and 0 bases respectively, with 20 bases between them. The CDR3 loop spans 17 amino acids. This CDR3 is CASSLDGEQVPSYEQYF. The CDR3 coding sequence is TGTGCCAGCAGCCTAGATGGAGAACAGGTTCCCTCCTACGAGCAGTACTTC.

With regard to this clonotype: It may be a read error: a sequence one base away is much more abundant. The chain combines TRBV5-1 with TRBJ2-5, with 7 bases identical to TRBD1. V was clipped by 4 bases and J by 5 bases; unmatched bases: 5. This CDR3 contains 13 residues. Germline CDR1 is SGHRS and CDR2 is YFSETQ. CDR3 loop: CASSLTGDETQYF. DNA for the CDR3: TGCGCCAGCAGCCTTACAGGGGACGAGACCCAGTACTTC.

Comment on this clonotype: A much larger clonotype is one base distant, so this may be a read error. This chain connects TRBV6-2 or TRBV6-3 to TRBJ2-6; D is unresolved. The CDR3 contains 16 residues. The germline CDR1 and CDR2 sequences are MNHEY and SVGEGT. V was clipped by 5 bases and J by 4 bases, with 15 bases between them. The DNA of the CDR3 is TGTGCCAGCAGTCACTTATCGGGTTTGGGGGCCAACGTCCTGACTTTC. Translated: CASSHLSGLGANVLTF.

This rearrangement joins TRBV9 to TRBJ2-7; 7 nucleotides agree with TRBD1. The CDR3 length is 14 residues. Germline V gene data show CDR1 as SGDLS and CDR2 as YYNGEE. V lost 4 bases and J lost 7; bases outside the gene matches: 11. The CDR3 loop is CASSKPRQGREQYV. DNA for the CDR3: TGTGCCAGCAGCAAGCCTCGACAGGGAAGGGAGCAGTACGTC.

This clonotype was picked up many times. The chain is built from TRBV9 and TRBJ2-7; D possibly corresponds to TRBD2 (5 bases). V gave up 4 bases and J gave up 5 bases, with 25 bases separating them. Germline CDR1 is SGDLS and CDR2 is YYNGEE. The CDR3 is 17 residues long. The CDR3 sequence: CASSIKRRYSIRHEQYV. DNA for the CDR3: TGTGCCAGCAGCATCAAAAGGAGGTATTCTATAAGGCACGAGCAGTACGTC.

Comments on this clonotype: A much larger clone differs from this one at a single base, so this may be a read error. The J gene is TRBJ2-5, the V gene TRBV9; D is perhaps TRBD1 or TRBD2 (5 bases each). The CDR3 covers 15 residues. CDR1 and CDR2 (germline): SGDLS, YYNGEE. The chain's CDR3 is CASSGGSWFQETPYF. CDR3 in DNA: TGTGCCAGCAGCGGGGGGTCTTGGTTCCAAGAGACCCCGTACTTC.

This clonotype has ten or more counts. CDR3 region: CASSLGTSNSPLHF. CDR3 sequence (DNA): TGTGCCAGCAGCTTAGGCACCTCAAATTCACCCCTCCACTTT. This chain connects TRBV7-3 to TRBJ1-6; D ambiguous. Trimming took 2 bases from V and 7 from J, leaving 9 bases between them. CDR1 SGHTA and CDR2 FQGTGA come from the germline V gene. The CDR3 consists of 14 residues.

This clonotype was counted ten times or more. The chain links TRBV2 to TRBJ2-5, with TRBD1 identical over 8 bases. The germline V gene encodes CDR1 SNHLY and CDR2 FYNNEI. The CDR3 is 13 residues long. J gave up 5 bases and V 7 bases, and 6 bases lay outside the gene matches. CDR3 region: CASNIQGVETQYF. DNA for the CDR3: TGTGCCAGCAACATACAGGGGGTGGAGACCCAGTACTTC.

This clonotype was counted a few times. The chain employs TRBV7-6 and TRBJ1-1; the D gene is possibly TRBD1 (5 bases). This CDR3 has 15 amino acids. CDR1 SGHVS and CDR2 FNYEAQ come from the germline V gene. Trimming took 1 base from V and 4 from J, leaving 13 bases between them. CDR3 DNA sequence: TGTGCCAGCAGCTTAGGGCAGGGCGTTACCACTGAAGCTTTCTTT. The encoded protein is CASSLGQGVTTEAFF.

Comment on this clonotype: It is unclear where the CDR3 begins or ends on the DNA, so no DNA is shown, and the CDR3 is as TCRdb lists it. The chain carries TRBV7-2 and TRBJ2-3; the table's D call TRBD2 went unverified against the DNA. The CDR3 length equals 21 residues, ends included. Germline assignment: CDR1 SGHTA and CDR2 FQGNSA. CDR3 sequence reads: CASSFYICSARLAGGPDTQYF.

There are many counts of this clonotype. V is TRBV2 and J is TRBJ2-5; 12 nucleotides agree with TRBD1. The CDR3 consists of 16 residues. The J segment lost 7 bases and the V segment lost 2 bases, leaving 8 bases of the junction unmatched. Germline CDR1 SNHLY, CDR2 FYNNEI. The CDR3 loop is CASSESGQGAGGTQYF. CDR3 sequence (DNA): TGTGCCAGCAGTGAATCGGGACAGGGGGCGGGGGGGACCCAGTACTTC.

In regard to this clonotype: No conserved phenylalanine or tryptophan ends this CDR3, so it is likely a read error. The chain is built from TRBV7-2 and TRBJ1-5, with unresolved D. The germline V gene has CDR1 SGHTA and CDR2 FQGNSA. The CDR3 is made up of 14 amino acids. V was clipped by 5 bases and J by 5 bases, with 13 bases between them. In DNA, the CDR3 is TGTGCCAGCAGCCAATACAGTGGCGATCAGCCCCAGCATCTT. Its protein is CASSQYSGDQPQHL.

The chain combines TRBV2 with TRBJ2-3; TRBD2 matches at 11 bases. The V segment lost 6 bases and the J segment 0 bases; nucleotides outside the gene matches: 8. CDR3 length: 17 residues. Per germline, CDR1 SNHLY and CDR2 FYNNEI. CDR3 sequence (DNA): TGTGCCAGCAGGCTGGGGTTAGCGGGGGGGAGCACAGATACGCAGTATTTT. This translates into CASRLGLAGGSTDTQYF.

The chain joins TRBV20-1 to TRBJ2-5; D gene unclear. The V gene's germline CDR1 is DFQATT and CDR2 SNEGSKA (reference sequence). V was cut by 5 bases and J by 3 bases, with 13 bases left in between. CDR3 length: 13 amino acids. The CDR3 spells CSAHHGRKETQYF. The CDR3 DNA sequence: TGCAGTGCTCATCATGGACGGAAAGAGACCCAGTACTTC.

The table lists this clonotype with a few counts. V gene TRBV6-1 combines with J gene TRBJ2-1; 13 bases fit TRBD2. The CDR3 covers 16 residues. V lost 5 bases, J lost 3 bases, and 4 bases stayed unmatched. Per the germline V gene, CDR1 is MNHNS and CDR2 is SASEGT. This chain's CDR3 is CASSHRTSGGYNEQFF. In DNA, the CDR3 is TGTGCCAGCAGTCACCGGACTAGCGGGGGCTACAATGAGCAGTTCTTC.